These 29 T cell receptor beta chains were sequenced from one sample in a study of regulatory T cells in long-lasting Graves disease. The time point is: newly diagnosed GD, antithyroid drugs for less than 3 months. RNA from PBMCs was the source of the TCR library. The authors built TCR beta libraries using iRepertoire HTBI primers and Arm-PCR of CDR3 regions. TCRdb re-analysed the multiplex PCR reads in MiXCR, keeping a single row per CDR3 protein. The sample yields 350,000 to 500,000 distinct CDR3 sequences, around 13% seen once. The data were also submitted as part of a second study, on T cells in Graves' hyperthyroidism and ophthalmopathy.

The sample here was peripheral blood mononuclear cells (PBMCs), taken at new diagnosis, from a patient treated with antithyroid drugs. These receptors all come from a woman aged 50 to 60 with Graves disease.

This clonotype occurred a few times. A read error is possible here, since a much larger clone lies one base away. The rearrangement links TRBV28 to TRBJ1-6, with 9 bases matching TRBD1. The CDR3 is 14 amino acids. Germline CDR1 MDHEN, CDR2 SYDVKM. V was pared by 8 bases and J by 7 bases, with 6 bases of the junction left unmatched. CDR3: CASAIQGANSPLHF. CDR3 sequence (DNA): TGTGCCAGCGCGATACAGGGGGCGAATTCACCCCTCCACTTT.

The rearrangement uses TRBV18 and TRBJ2-5, with 7 nucleotides matching TRBD1. Germline CDR1 KGHSH, CDR2 LQKENI. J lost 5 bases, V lost 3 bases, and 12 bases had no gene match. The CDR3 spans 16 residues. The CDR3 coding sequence is TGTGCCAGCTCACCCCAAATTCGACAGGGCCCGGAGACCCAGTACTTC. This sequence encodes CASSPQIRQGPETQYF.

This rearrangement joins TRBV7-2 to TRBJ2-1; D gene unclear. Germline-derived CDR1 and CDR2 are SGHTA and FQGNSA. This CDR3 is 15 amino acids long. Trimming left V 1 base short and J 1 base short, with 8 bases between. The CDR3 protein is CASSLVFGSYNEQFF. In DNA, the CDR3 is TGTGCCAGCAGCTTAGTTTTCGGGTCCTACAATGAGCAGTTCTTC.

This clonotype was observed a handful of times. The chain is built from TRBV29-1 and TRBJ2-7, with 11 bases that match TRBD1. The germline V gene has CDR1 SQVTM and CDR2 ANQGSEA. This CDR3 spans 13 amino acids. The J segment lost 3 bases and the V segment lost 7 bases, leaving 5 bases of the junction unmatched. This CDR3 is CSAGTGGGYEQYF. The CDR3 DNA sequence: TGCAGCGCCGGGACAGGGGGGGGCTACGAGCAGTACTTC.

This clonotype was seen repeatedly, ten times or more. The chain recombines TRBV2 with TRBJ2-7; D possibly corresponds to TRBD1 (6 bases). This CDR3 has 13 amino acids. Trimming left V 4 bases short and J 5 bases short, with 12 bases between. Germline-derived CDR1 and CDR2 are SNHLY and FYNNEI. This CDR3 is CASSGQGPDEQYF. The CDR3 coding sequence is TGTGCCAGCAGTGGTCAGGGGCCGGACGAGCAGTACTTC.

This clonotype has ten or more counts. This rearrangement joins TRBV7-9 to TRBJ2-3; D perhaps matches TRBD2 (6 bases). V lost 7 bases, J lost 4 bases, and 24 bases lay in between. Germline V gene lookup returns CDR1 SEHNR and CDR2 FQNEAQ (reference sequence). The CDR3 runs 17 residues. DNA of the CDR3: TGTGCCAGCACCCGACGTGGGAGGTGGGATAGCTCAGATACGCAGTATTTT. Protein: CASTRRGRWDSSDTQYF.

J is TRBJ2-7 and V is TRBV5-1, with TRBD1 matching over 9 bases. The germline V gene has CDR1 SGHRS and CDR2 YFSETQ. The CDR3 consists of 14 residues. Trimming at V came to 4 bases and at J to 5 bases, leaving 7 bases not matched to a gene. Written as DNA, the CDR3 is TGCGCCAGCAGCCGCTCTGGGACAGGGAACGAGCAGTACTTC. Protein product: CASSRSGTGNEQYF.

This clonotype has at least ten counts. J is TRBJ1-1 and V is TRBV3-1; D unresolved. This CDR3 comprises 14 residues. The V gene's germline CDR1 is LGHDT and CDR2 YNNKEL (reference sequence). V lost 0 bases and J lost 5, with 10 bases in between. CDR3 residues: CASSQDTRWTEAFF. The DNA for the CDR3 is TGTGCCAGCAGCCAAGATACAAGGTGGACTGAAGCTTTCTTT.

V gene TRBV6-2 or TRBV6-3 combines with J gene TRBJ1-4; D is ambiguous. The CDR3 loop spans 14 amino acids. Germline V gene lookup returns CDR1 MNHEY and CDR2 SVGEGT. V lost 2 bases, J lost 0 bases, and 4 bases lay in between. The DNA for the CDR3 is TGTGCCAGCAGTTACAGGACAACTAATGAAAAACTGTTTTTT. Amino acid sequence: CASSYRTTNEKLFF.

This clonotype was recorded many times. The chain uses TRBV7-2 and TRBJ2-1, with D maybe TRBD1 (6 bases). Looked up from germline, CDR1 is SGHTA and CDR2 is FQGNSA. The CDR3 sequence is 13 residues long. Between the trimmed V and J ends, which lost 3 bases and 5 bases, there was a span of 8 bases. The chain's CDR3 is CASSFNRDNEQFF. The CDR3 DNA reads as TGTGCCAGCAGCTTCAACAGGGACAATGAGCAGTTCTTC.

This clonotype was found a few times. V gene TRBV11-2 combines with J gene TRBJ1-2; 7 bases line up with TRBD1. The CDR3 consists of 14 residues. Trimming cost V 5 bases and J 8 bases; bases outside gene matches: 11. The germline V gene has CDR1 SGHAT and CDR2 FQNNGV. The CDR3 DNA reads as TGTGCCAGCAGCCCCGTAGGGGGCAGGGCCGGCTACACCTTC. Amino acids: CASSPVGGRAGYTF.

The CDR3 is CASRGALRGYTF. The CDR3 DNA follows: TGTGCCAGCAGGGGGGCGCTACGGGGCTACACCTTC. The chain combines TRBV6-2 or TRBV6-3 with TRBJ1-2, with D tentatively TRBD1 (6 bases). Trimming took off 6 bases at V and 8 bases at J, with 13 bases between the two ends. CDR1 MNHEY and CDR2 SVGEGT come from the germline V gene. This CDR3 is 12 amino acids long.

The V gene is TRBV7-9, the J gene TRBJ2-5; D gene uncertain. In germline, CDR1 is SEHNR, CDR2 FQNEAQ (reference sequence). The CDR3 spans 14 residues. The V gene lost 0 bases and the J gene lost 5 bases, with 10 bases spanning the gap. The CDR3 DNA reads TGTGCCAGCAGCTTAGCTGAGGCCCGGGAGACCCAGTACTTC. Encoded protein: CASSLAEARETQYF.

At least ten counts were recorded for this clonotype. An end of the junction differs from the germline gene, which may be a read error. This chain uses TRBV5-1 with TRBJ2-3, with D unclear. This CDR3 spans 13 amino acids. Germline V gene data show CDR1 as SGHRS and CDR2 as YFSETQ. The DNA for the CDR3 is TGTGCCAGCAGCCCGCAGACCACAGATACGCAGTATTTT. Translated, it gives CASSPQTTDTQYF. Based on the CDR3 plus reference TRBV5-1 and TRBJ2-3, the full variable domain is KAGVTQTPRYLIKTRGQQVTLSCSPISGHRSVSWYQQTPGQGLQFLFEYFSETQRNKGNFPGRFSGRQFSNSRSEMNVSTLELGDSALYLCASSPQTTDTQYFGPGTRLTVL.

Many counts were recorded for this clonotype. The chain links TRBV28 to TRBJ1-5; 12 bases are shared with TRBD1. Germline V CDR1 and CDR2: MDHEN, SYDVKM. CDR3 size: 18 residues. V lost 2 bases and J lost 3; bases outside the gene matches: 8. This chain's CDR3 is CASSLASGQGALNQPQHF. The CDR3 DNA is TGTGCCAGCAGTTTAGCATCGGGACAGGGGGCCCTCAATCAGCCCCAGCATTTT.

In its sample, this clonotype was seen many times. This sequence joins TRBV11-2 and TRBJ2-1; D not certain. Germline V CDR1 and CDR2: SGHAT, FQNNGV. This CDR3 contains 13 residues. V was shortened by 0 bases and J by 6 bases, with 6 bases between the two germline ends. This CDR3 is CASSLDLGNEQFF. CDR3 coding DNA: TGTGCCAGCAGCTTAGACCTGGGCAATGAGCAGTTCTTC.

The gene calls are TRBV5-5 and TRBJ2-1, with 11 bases lining up with TRBD2. Germline lookup yields CDR1 SGHKS and CDR2 YYEKEE (reference sequence). V shed 4 bases and J 4 bases; nucleotides not matched to a gene: 10. The CDR3 is made up of 17 amino acids. The CDR3 loop is CASSQQLAGVIYNEQFF. Written as DNA, the CDR3 is TGTGCCAGCAGCCAGCAACTAGCGGGAGTGATATACAATGAGCAGTTCTTC.

The table lists this clonotype with many counts. The chain is built from TRBV2 and TRBJ1-2; D is unresolved. This CDR3 contains 13 residues. The V end lost 1 base, the J end lost 4 bases, and 7 bases lay between the germline ends. Germline V gene sequence: CDR1 SNHLY, CDR2 FYNNEI. Here the CDR3 reads CASSEVGIYGYTF. The CDR3 DNA sequence: TGTGCCAGCAGTGAAGTGGGGATCTATGGCTACACCTTC. The full variable domain, completed using reference TRBV2 and TRBJ1-2, is EPEVTQTPSHQVTQMGQEVILRCVPISNHLYFYWYRQILGQKVEFLVSFYNNEISEKSEIFDDQFSVERPDGSNFTLKIRSTKLEDSAMYFCASSEVGIYGYTFGSGTRLTVV.

The rearrangement joins TRBV18 to TRBJ2-6; TRBD1 aligns across 8 bases. V gave up 3 bases and J gave up 0 bases; unmatched junction bases: 10. CDR1 and CDR2 (germline): KGHSH, LQKENI. The CDR3 is 19 amino acids. CDR3 amino acids: CASSPYQGAALSGANVLTF. The CDR3 DNA reads as TGTGCCAGCTCACCCTACCAGGGGGCTGCCCTCTCTGGGGCCAACGTCCTGACTTTC.

Concerning this clonotype itself: It may be a read error: a sequence one base away is much more abundant. The V and J genes are TRBV12-3 or TRBV12-4 and TRBJ1-2; 7 bases align to TRBD1. J was trimmed by 6 bases and V by 2 bases; bases with no gene match: 6. The CDR3 is 14 amino acids. CDR3 protein: CASSLLRTGHGYTF. The CDR3 bases are TGTGCCAGCAGTTTATTACGGACAGGCCATGGCTACACCTTC.

This clonotype was recorded a few times. The chain joins TRBV20-1 to TRBJ2-1, with 8 bases fitting TRBD2. There are 17 residues in the CDR3. With V trimmed by 3 bases and J by 6 bases, 16 bases remained unmatched. CDR1 is DFQATT, CDR2 SNEGSKA, per germline (reference sequence). CDR3 in amino acids: CSASYTGGRGIGNEQFF. The DNA of the CDR3 is TGCAGTGCTAGCTACACGGGGGGGCGAGGGATTGGCAATGAGCAGTTCTTC.

This clonotype was seen at least ten times. The V gene is TRBV11-2, the J gene TRBJ2-5; D is unresolved. Germline V CDR1 and CDR2: SGHAT, FQNNGV. Trimming cost V 0 bases and J 0 bases, with 8 bases left between them. The CDR3 has 15 amino acids. The CDR3: CASSLEASDQETQYF. CDR3 in DNA: TGTGCCAGCAGCTTAGAAGCTTCAGACCAAGAGACCCAGTACTTC.

This clonotype was found many times. The gene calls are TRBV5-5 and TRBJ1-5; tentatively, D is TRBD1 (6 bases). The germline V gene has CDR1 SGHKS and CDR2 YYEKEE (reference sequence). The CDR3 extends over 16 amino acids. Trimming cost V 4 bases and J 2 bases, with 16 bases left between them. CDR3 bases: TGTGCCAGCAGCCAAACAACAGGGATCGGCAATCAGCCCCAGCATTTT. Translating gives CASSQTTGIGNQPQHF.

This clonotype was counted between two and nine times. A read error is likely, as this CDR3 ends without the conserved phenylalanine or tryptophan. The V and J genes are TRBV27 and TRBJ2-3; D unresolved. With 0 bases removed from V and 4 bases from J, the gap between germline ends came to 5 bases. Germline loops: CDR1 MNHEY, CDR2 SMNVEV (reference sequence). The CDR3 runs to 13 residues. The CDR3: CASSLSRPDTQYS. The CDR3 nucleotides read TGTGCCAGCAGTTTATCGAGGCCAGATACGCAGTATTCT.

This clonotype was observed a few times. CDR3 amino acids: CASSLEGDNEKLFF. CDR3 coding DNA: TGCGCCAGCAGCTTGGAAGGGGACAATGAAAAACTGTTTTTT. J is TRBJ1-4 and V is TRBV5-1; a weak D match, TRBD1 (5 bases). The CDR3 length is 14 residues. Germline V lookup: CDR1 SGHRS, CDR2 YFSETQ. Trimming took off 0 bases at V and 5 bases at J, with 8 bases between the two ends. The full variable domain, completed using reference TRBV5-1 and TRBJ1-4, is KAGVTQTPRYLIKTRGQQVTLSCSPISGHRSVSWYQQTPGQGLQFLFEYFSETQRNKGNFPGRFSGRQFSNSRSEMNVSTLELGDSALYLCASSLEGDNEKLFFGSGTQLSVL.

To note about this clonotype: A read error is the likely source, as a far larger clone sits one nucleotide away. V and J are TRBV27 and TRBJ2-7; TRBD1 aligns across 7 bases. The V and J ends lost 5 bases and 2 bases, in that order; junction bases with no gene match: 6. The germline CDR1 and CDR2 sequences are MNHEY and SMNVEV (reference sequence). The CDR3 has 14 residues. CDR3 DNA: TGTGCCAGCAGTGACGACAGGGATCCCTACGAGCAGTACTTC. Its translation is CASSDDRDPYEQYF.

This clonotype was observed at least ten times. This chain uses TRBV19 with TRBJ1-1; 12 bases are shared with TRBD1. Germline V gives CDR1 LNHDA, CDR2 SQIVND (reference sequence). With 7 bases clipped from V and 4 bases from J, the junction kept 13 bases outside the gene matches. CDR3 size: 17 residues. CDR3 sequence reads: CASNNLRDRGRRTEAFF. The CDR3 region has the DNA TGTGCCAGTAACAACCTCCGGGACAGGGGGCGCCGCACTGAAGCTTTCTTT.

This clonotype was seen repeatedly, ten times or more. The chain combines TRBV7-2 with TRBJ1-5; 7 nucleotides match TRBD1. The trim removed 3 bases at V and 7 bases at J, leaving 12 bases unmatched. The germline gives CDR1 SGHTA, CDR2 FQGNSA. The CDR3 is 16 amino acids. CDR3 nucleotides: TGTGCCAGCAGCTTTTATATAGGGGGCGGTGGGCAGCCCCAGCATTTT. It encodes CASSFYIGGGGQPQHF.

V gene TRBV10-3 combines with J gene TRBJ1-6, with a weak D call TRBD1 (6 bases). The CDR3 is 13 residues long. Deletions cut 9 bases from V and 6 bases from J, with 12 bases between. CDR1 and CDR2 (germline): ENHRY, SYGVKD. The DNA of the CDR3 is TGTGCCATACAGGGTTACCCTAATTCACCCCTCCACTTT. Translation gives CAIQGYPNSPLHF.